The next 20 T cell receptor beta chains were all read from a single sample in a study of blood T cell repertoires in COVID-19 (dated by TCRdb to the early 2020s). The method was the immunoSEQ multiplex PCR assay. The source is immuneACCESS, and TCRdb retained only in-frame sequences with V and J called. Part of the clones is not carried over; for the studies checked, unresolved V genes explain less than half of this, and the remainder is unexplained. This sample holds about 140,000 clones; roughly 78% were observed only once. The top ten clonotypes cover approximately 3.6% of the sample. Specimen: peripheral blood. The origin of the receptors is a man in his 60s with acute or convalescent COVID-19.

This chain connects TRBV4-1 to TRBJ1-1; a weak D match, TRBD1 (5 bases). V was clipped by 0 bases and J by 7 bases, with 9 bases between them. Germline CDR1 and CDR2: MGHRA and YSYEKL. The CDR3 totals 13 residues. The CDR3 protein is CASSQERGGEAFF. CDR3 in DNA: TGCGCCAGCAGCCAAGAAAGGGGAGGTGAAGCTTTCTTT.

The chain combines TRBV6-5 with TRBJ1-2; possible D gene TRBD1, 6 bases. Trimming removed 6 bases at V and 8 bases at J, with 19 bases between. Germline CDR1 and CDR2: MNHEY and SVGAGI. The CDR3 sequence is 14 residues long. The CDR3 here is CASRAQGRVRGYTF. CDR3 in DNA: TGTGCCAGCAGGGCACAGGGCAGGGTTAGGGGCTACACCTTC.

This chain joins TRBV4-3 and TRBJ2-5; TRBD1 aligns across 8 bases. J was trimmed by 1 base and V by 0 bases; bases with no gene match: 13. The CDR3 spans 19 residues. CDR1 is LGHNA, CDR2 YSLEER, per germline. As DNA, the CDR3 is TGCGCCAGCAGCCAAGAGAGGGAGACAGGGGAGGCGAGCCAAGAGACCCAGTACTTC. It codes for CASSQERETGEASQETQYF.

This rearrangement joins TRBV19 to TRBJ2-2; 9 bases agree with TRBD1. V lost 6 bases and J lost 7; bases outside the gene matches: 9. The V gene's germline CDR1 is LNHDA and CDR2 SQIVND (reference sequence). The CDR3 covers 15 residues. The CDR3: CASRSGTGIGGELFF. The CDR3 DNA sequence: TGTGCCAGTAGGTCCGGGACAGGGATCGGCGGGGAGCTGTTTTTT.

This sequence joins TRBV5-1 and TRBJ1-5; D gene unclear. V lost 0 bases and J lost 5, with 9 bases in between. The CDR3 spans 14 residues. Germline assignment: CDR1 SGHRS and CDR2 YFSETQ. CDR3 in DNA: TGCGCCAGCAGCTTGGACGGCCAGGATCAGCCCCAGCATTTT. It is translated as CASSLDGQDQPQHF.

Only one count was recorded for this clone. The rearrangement joins TRBV7-9 to TRBJ2-1; TRBD2 matches 9 bases. The V gene end was trimmed by 6 bases and the J gene end by 7 bases; junction bases not matched to a gene: 7. Germline CDR1 reads SEHNR; CDR2 reads FQNEAQ (reference sequence). The CDR3 length is 14 residues. CDR3 DNA: TGTGCCAGCAGTCCGACTAGCGGTGGAAATGAGCAGTTCTTC. This gives the protein CASSPTSGGNEQFF.

The gene calls are TRBV19 and TRBJ1-5; maybe TRBD1 (6 bases). The V end was cut by 5 bases, the J end by 6 bases, with 11 bases between. Germline V lookup: CDR1 LNHDA, CDR2 SQIVND (reference sequence). The CDR3 runs to 13 residues. DNA of the CDR3: TGTGCCAGTAGTGGGGGCAGGGCTCAGCCCCAGCATTTT. This gives the protein CASSGGRAQPQHF.

This clone has a handful of counts. This chain joins TRBV14 and TRBJ2-7, with D perhaps TRBD2 (5 bases). V gave up 1 base and J gave up 6 bases, with 13 bases separating them. The germline gives CDR1 SGHDN, CDR2 FVKESK. This CDR3 is built from 14 residues. The CDR3 region is CASSQALGSAEQYF. CDR3 coding DNA: TGTGCCAGCAGCCAAGCCCTGGGGAGCGCCGAGCAGTACTTC.

This chain joins TRBV19 and TRBJ2-5; TRBD1 is a possible D gene (5 bases). Germline V lookup: CDR1 LNHDA, CDR2 SQIVND (reference sequence). This CDR3 is 14 amino acids long. The V end lost 0 bases, the J end lost 4 bases, and 9 bases lay between the germline ends. The chain's CDR3 is CASSIERTTETQYF. The CDR3 DNA sequence: TGTGCCAGTAGTATAGAAAGGACAACAGAGACCCAGTACTTC.

The chain uses TRBV2 and TRBJ2-7; 11 bases fit TRBD2. The junction had 12 bases not matched to a gene; V was cut back by 7 bases and J by 4 bases. The germline gives CDR1 SNHLY, CDR2 FYNNEI. This CDR3 contains 16 residues. CDR3 sequence (DNA): TGTGCCAGCACCCCGGGACTAGCGGAAATTGATTACGAGCAGTACTTC. This sequence encodes CASTPGLAEIDYEQYF.

This clone was observed once. The chain has TRBV9 and TRBJ1-6, with D perhaps TRBD1 (6 bases). This CDR3 has 16 residues. Germline values: CDR1 SGDLS, CDR2 YYNGEE. V lost 3 bases and J 4 bases, leaving 14 bases between the germline ends. CDR3 amino acids: CASSGTLQGYNSPLHF. CDR3 nucleotides: TGTGCCAGCAGCGGAACGCTACAGGGTTATAATTCACCCCTCCACTTT.

The chain combines TRBV6-5 with TRBJ2-1, with a tentative D call TRBD1 (6 bases). The length of the CDR3 is 14 residues. Germline V CDR1 and CDR2: MNHEY, SVGAGI. V lost 5 bases and J lost 10, with 18 bases in between. The CDR3 sequence is CASSPQPTGGEQFF. CDR3 DNA: TGTGCCAGCAGTCCCCAGCCGACAGGTGGGGAGCAGTTCTTC.

DNA of the CDR3: TGTGCCAGCTCACAGACTAGCGCGGGAAATGAGCAGTTCTTC. Translating it yields CASSQTSAGNEQFF. The J gene is TRBJ2-1, the V gene TRBV18; 8 bases match TRBD2. CDR1 KGHSH and CDR2 LQKENI come from the germline V gene. The CDR3 covers 14 residues. With 4 bases clipped from V and 7 bases from J, the junction kept 6 bases outside the gene matches.

With regard to this clone: A junction boundary mismatches the germline segment, possibly from a read error. This chain links TRBV19 with TRBJ2-3; 10 bases match TRBD2. The CDR3 has 14 amino acids. Germline V gives CDR1 LNHDA, CDR2 SQIVND (reference sequence). The DNA of the CDR3 is TGTGCCAGTAGTCCTAGCGGGGGCAGAGATACACAGTATTTT. It is translated as CASSPSGGRDTQYF.

This sequence joins TRBV28 and TRBJ1-5; TRBD1 is a possible D gene (6 bases). Germline assignment: CDR1 MDHEN and CDR2 SYDVKM. The CDR3 is 15 residues long. V lost 4 bases and J lost 6, with 16 bases in between. CDR3 sequence (DNA): TGTGCCAGCAGTTCATCAGGGGCGTGGGTTCAGCCCCAGCATTTT. It is translated as CASSSSGAWVQPQHF. Using reference TRBV28 and TRBJ1-5 for the parts outside the CDR3, the full variable domain is DVKVTQSSRYLVKRTGEKVFLECVQDMDHENMFWYRQDPGLGLRLIYFSYDVKMKEKGDIPEGYSVSREKKERFSLILESASTNQTSMYLCASSSSGAWVQPQHFGDGTRLSIL.

The chain carries TRBV6-2 or TRBV6-3 and TRBJ1-4; perhaps TRBD1 as D (6 bases). The CDR3 loop spans 14 amino acids. The V gene's germline CDR1 is MNHEY and CDR2 SVGEGT. Trimming took off 2 bases at V and 7 bases at J, with 11 bases between the two ends. CDR3 region: CASSYGGASEKLFF. CDR3 DNA sequence: TGTGCCAGCAGTTACGGGGGGGCGAGTGAAAAACTGTTTTTT.

The chain is built from TRBV6-2 or TRBV6-3 and TRBJ1-5; D unclear. Trimming removed 6 bases at V and 7 bases at J, with 16 bases between. The germline V gene has CDR1 MNHEY and CDR2 SVGEGT. The CDR3 totals 14 residues. The CDR3 nucleotides are TGTGCCAGCAGCCACGGAGGATCCGTCCAGCCCCAGCATTTT. Translated: CASSHGGSVQPQHF.

The J gene is TRBJ2-1, the V gene TRBV7-9; TRBD1 might be the D (5 bases). Germline lookup yields CDR1 SEHNR and CDR2 FQNEAQ (reference sequence). The CDR3 runs 17 residues. Trimming took 5 bases from V and 1 from J, leaving 18 bases between them. CDR3 nucleotides: TGTGCCAGCAGCCAAGGGTGGCCCCCAGGGTCCTACAATGAGCAGTTCTTC. Amino acid sequence: CASSQGWPPGSYNEQFF.

The chain links TRBV18 to TRBJ1-1, with D possibly TRBD1 on 6 matching bases. V shed 6 bases and J shed 6 bases, with 14 bases lying between them. CDR3 size: 13 residues. From germline, CDR1 is KGHSH and CDR2 LQKENI. The CDR3 here is CASSPDRFAEAFF. In DNA, the CDR3 is TGTGCCAGCTCGCCCGACAGGTTTGCTGAAGCTTTCTTT. Variable domain in full (rest from reference TRBV18 and TRBJ1-1): NAGVMQNPRHLVRRRGQEARLRCSPMKGHSHVYWYRQLPEEGLKFMVYLQKENIIDESGMPKERFSAEFPKEGPSILRIQQVVRGDSAAYFCASSPDRFAEAFFGQGTRLTVV.

J is TRBJ2-1 and V is TRBV28; 7 bases map to TRBD2. CDR1 is MDHEN, CDR2 SYDVKM, per germline. V trimming: 7 bases; J trimming: 10 bases; junction bases outside the gene matches: 10. The CDR3 consists of 13 residues. In DNA form, the CDR3 reads TGTGCCAGCACCCCCGAGCCGGGGGGAGAGCAGTTCTTC. Its translation: CASTPEPGGEQFF.